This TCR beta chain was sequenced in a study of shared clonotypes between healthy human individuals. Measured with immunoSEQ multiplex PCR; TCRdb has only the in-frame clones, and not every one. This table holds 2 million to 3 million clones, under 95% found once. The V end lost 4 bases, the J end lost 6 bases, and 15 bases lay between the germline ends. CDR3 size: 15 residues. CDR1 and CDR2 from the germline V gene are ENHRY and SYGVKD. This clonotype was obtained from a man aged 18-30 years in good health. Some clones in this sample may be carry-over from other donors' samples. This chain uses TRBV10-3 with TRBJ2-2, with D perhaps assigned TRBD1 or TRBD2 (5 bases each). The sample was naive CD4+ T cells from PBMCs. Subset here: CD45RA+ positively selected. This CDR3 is CAISGSGRGPGELFF. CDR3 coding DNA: TGTGCCATCAGTGGATCAGGGAGAGGGCCCGGGGAGCTGTTTTTT.